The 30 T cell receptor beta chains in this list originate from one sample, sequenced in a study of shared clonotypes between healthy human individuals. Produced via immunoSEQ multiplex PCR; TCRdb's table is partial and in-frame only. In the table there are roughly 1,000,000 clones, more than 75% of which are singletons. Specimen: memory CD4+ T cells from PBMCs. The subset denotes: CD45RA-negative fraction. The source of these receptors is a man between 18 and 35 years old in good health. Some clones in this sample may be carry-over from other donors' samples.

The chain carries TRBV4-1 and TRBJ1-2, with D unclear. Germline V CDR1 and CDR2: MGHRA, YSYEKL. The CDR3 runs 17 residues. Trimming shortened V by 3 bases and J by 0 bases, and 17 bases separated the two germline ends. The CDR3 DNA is TGCGCCAGCAGCCAGGTCCTGACTACAGAGTCTAACTATGGCTACACCTTC. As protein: CASSQVLTTESNYGYTF.

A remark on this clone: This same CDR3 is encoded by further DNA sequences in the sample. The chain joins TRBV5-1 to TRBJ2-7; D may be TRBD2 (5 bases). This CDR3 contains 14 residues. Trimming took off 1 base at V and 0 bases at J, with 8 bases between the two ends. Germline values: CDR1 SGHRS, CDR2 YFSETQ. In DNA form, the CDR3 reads TGCGCCAGCAGCTTGACGGGGAGCTCCTACGAGCAGTACTTC. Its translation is CASSLTGSSYEQYF.

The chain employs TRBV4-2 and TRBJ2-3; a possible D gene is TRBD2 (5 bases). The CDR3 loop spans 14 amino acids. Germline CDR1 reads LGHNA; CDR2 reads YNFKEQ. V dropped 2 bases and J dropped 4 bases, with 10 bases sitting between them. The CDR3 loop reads CASSQLTGADTQYF. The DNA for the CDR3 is TGTGCCAGCAGCCAACTTACCGGGGCAGATACGCAGTATTTT.

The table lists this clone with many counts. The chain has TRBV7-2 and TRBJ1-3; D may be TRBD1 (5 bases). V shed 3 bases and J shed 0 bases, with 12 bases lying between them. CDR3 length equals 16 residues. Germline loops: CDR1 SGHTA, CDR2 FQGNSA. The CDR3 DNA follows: TGTGCCAGCAGCTTCCTGGGCAGGGCCTCTGGAAACACCATATATTTT. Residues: CASSFLGRASGNTIYF.

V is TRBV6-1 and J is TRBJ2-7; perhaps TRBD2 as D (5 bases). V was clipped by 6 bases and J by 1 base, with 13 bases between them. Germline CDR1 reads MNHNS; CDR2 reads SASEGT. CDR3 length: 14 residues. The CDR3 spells CASRVFGDSYEQYF. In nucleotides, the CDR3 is TGTGCCAGCAGAGTCTTCGGGGATTCCTACGAGCAGTACTTC.

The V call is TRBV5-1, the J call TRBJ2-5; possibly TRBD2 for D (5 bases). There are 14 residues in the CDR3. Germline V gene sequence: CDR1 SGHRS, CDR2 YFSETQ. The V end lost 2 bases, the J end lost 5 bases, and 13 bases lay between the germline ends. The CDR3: CASSLDPSYETQYF. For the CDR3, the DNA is TGCGCCAGCAGCTTAGATCCTAGCTACGAGACCCAGTACTTC.

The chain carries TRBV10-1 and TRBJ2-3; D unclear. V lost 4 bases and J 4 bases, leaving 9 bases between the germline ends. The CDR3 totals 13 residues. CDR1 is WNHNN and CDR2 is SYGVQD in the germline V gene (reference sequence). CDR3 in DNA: TGCGCCAGCAGTGGCCAGAATGCAGATACGCAGTATTTT. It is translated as CASSGQNADTQYF.

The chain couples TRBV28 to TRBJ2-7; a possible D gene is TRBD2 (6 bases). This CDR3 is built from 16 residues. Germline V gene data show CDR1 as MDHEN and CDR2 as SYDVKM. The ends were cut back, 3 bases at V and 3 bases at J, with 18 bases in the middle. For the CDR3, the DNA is TGTGCCAGCAGTTTTTCACCGGGGACTTCGAGCTACGAGCAGTACTTC. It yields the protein CASSFSPGTSSYEQYF.

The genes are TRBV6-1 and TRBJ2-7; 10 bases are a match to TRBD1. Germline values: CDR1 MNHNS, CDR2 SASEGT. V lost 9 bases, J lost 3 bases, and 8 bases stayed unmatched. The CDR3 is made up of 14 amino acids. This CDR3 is CASTTGTGDYEQYF. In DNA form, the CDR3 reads TGTGCCAGTACAACCGGGACAGGGGACTACGAGCAGTACTTC.

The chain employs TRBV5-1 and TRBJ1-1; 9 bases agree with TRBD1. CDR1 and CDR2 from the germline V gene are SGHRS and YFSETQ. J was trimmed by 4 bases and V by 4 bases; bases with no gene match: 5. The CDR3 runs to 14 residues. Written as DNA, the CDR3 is TGCGCCAGCAGCCGGGGACAGGGCGGCACTGAAGCTTTCTTT. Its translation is CASSRGQGGTEAFF.

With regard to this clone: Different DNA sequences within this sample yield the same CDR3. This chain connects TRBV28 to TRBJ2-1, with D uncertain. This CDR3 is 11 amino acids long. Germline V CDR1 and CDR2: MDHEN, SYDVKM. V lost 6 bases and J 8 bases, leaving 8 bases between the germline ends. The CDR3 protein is CASSLFYEQFF. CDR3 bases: TGTGCCAGCAGCTTGTTCTATGAGCAGTTCTTC.

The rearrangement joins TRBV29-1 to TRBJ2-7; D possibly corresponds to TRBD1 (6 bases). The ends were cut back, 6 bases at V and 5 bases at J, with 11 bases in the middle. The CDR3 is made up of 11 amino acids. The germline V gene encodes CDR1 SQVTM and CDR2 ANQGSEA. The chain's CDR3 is CSVDTGNEQYF. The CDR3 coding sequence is TGCAGCGTGGACACAGGGAACGAGCAGTACTTC.

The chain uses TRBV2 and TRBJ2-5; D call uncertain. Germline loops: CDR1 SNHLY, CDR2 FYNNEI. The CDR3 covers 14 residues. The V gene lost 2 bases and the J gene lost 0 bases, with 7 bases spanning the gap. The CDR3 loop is CASSENRDQETQYF. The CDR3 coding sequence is TGTGCCAGCAGTGAAAATAGGGACCAAGAGACCCAGTACTTC.

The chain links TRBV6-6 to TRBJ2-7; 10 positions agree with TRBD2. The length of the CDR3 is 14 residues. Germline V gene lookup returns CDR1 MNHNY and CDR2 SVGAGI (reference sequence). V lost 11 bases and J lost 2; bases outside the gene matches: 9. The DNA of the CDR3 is TGTGCCGTAATAGCGGGAGGACTCCCCTACGAGCAGTACTTC. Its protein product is CAVIAGGLPYEQYF.

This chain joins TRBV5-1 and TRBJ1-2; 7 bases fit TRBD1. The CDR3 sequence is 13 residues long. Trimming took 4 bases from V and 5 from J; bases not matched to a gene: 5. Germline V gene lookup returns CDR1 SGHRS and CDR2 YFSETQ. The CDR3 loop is CASSVDRTYGYTF. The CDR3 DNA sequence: TGCGCCAGCAGCGTGGACAGGACTTATGGCTACACCTTC.

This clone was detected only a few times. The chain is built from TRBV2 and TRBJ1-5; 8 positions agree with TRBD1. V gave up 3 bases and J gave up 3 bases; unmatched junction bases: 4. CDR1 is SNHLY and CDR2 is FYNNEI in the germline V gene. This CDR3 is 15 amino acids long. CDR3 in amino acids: CASSDRTGINQPQHF. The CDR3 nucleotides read TGTGCCAGCAGTGACCGGACAGGGATCAATCAGCCCCAGCATTTT.

The CDR3 DNA sequence: TGTGCCACCAGCAGAGAGCTAGCGGAACTCCAAGAGACCCAGTACTTC. Protein sequence: CATSRELAELQETQYF. The rearrangement links TRBV15 to TRBJ2-5; TRBD2 matches 7 bases. Germline V gene data show CDR1 as LNHNV and CDR2 as YYDKDF (reference sequence). This CDR3 is 16 amino acids long. V was pared by 0 bases and J by 1 base, with 5 bases of the junction left unmatched.

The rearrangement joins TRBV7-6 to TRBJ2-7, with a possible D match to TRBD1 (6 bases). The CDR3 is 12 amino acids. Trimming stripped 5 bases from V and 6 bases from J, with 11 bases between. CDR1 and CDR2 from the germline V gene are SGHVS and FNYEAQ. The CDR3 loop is CASSPSRGEQYF. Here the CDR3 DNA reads TGTGCCAGCAGCCCGAGCAGGGGCGAGCAGTACTTC. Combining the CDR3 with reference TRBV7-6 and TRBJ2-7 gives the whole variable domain GAGVSQSPRYKVTKRGQDVALRCDPISGHVSLYWYRQALGQGPEFLTYFNYEAQQDKSGLPNDRFSAERPEGSISTLTIQRTEQRDSAMYRCASSPSRGEQYFGPGTRLTVT.

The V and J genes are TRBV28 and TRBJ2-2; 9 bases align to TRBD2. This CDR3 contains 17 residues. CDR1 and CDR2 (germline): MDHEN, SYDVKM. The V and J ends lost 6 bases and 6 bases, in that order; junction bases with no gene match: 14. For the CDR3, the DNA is TGTGCCAGCAGACCCCTAAGAGCGGGAGGTGATCCCGGGGAGCTGTTTTTT. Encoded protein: CASRPLRAGGDPGELFF.

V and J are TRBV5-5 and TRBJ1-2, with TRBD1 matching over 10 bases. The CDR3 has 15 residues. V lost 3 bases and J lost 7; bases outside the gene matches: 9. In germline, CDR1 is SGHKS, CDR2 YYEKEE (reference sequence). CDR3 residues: CASSSLRDRGGGYTF. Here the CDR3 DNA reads TGTGCCAGCAGCTCTCTCCGGGACAGGGGTGGTGGCTACACCTTC.

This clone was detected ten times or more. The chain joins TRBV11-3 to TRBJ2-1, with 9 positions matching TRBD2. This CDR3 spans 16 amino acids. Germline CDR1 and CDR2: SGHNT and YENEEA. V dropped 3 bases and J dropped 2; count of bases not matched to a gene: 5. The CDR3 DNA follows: TGTGCCAGCAGCTTTAGCGGGAGCCGCCCCTACAATGAGCAGTTCTTC. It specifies CASSFSGSRPYNEQFF.

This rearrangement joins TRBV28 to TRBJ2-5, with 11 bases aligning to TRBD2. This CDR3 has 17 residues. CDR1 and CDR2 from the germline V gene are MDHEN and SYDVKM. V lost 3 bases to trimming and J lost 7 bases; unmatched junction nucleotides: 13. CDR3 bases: TGTGCCAGCAGTTTCCCCCCAGGGACTAGCGGAGCGGGGACCCAGTACTTC. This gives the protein CASSFPPGTSGAGTQYF.

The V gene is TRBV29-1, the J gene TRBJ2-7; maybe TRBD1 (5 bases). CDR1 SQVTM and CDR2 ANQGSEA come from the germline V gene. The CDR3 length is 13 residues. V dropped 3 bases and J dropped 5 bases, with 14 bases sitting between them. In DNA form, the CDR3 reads TGCAGCGTTGACTCAGGGCGGTCGAACGAGCAGTACTTC. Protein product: CSVDSGRSNEQYF.

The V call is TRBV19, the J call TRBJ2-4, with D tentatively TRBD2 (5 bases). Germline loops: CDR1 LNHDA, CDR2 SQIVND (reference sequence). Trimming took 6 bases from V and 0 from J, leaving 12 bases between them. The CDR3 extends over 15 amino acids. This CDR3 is CASSELGEAKNIQYF. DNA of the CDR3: TGTGCCAGTAGCGAATTGGGAGAAGCCAAAAACATTCAGTACTTC.

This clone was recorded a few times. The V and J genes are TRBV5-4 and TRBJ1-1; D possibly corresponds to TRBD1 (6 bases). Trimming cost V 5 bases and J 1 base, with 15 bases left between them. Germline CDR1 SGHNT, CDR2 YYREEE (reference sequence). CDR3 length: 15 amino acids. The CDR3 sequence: CASSSGKQGNTEAFF. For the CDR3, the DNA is TGTGCCAGCAGTTCAGGCAAACAGGGGAACACTGAAGCTTTCTTT.

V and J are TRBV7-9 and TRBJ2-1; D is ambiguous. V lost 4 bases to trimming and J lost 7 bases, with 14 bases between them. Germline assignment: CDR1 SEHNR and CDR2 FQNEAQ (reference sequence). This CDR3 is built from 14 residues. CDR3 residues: CASSSQNPGNEQFF. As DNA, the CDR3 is TGTGCCAGCAGCTCCCAGAATCCTGGTAATGAGCAGTTCTTC.

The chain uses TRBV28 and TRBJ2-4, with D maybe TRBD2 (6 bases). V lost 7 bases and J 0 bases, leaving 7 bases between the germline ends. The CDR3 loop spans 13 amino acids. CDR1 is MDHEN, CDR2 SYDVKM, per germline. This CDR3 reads CASTGVAKNIQYF. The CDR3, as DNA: TGTGCCAGCACGGGGGTAGCCAAAAACATTCAGTACTTC.

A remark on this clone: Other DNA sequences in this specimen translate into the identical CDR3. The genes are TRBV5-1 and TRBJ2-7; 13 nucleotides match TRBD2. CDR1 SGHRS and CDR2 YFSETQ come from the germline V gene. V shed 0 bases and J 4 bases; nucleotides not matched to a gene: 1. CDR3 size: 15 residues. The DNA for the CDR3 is TGCGCCAGCAGCTTGGGGACTAGCGGGAGTTACGAGCAGTACTTC. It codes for CASSLGTSGSYEQYF.

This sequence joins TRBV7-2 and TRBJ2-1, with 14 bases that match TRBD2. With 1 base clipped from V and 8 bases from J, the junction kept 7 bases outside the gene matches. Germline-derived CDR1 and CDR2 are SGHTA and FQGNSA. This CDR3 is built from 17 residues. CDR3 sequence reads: CASSLVGTSGSIDEQFF. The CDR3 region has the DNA TGTGCCAGCAGCTTAGTAGGGACTAGCGGGAGTATCGATGAGCAGTTCTTC.

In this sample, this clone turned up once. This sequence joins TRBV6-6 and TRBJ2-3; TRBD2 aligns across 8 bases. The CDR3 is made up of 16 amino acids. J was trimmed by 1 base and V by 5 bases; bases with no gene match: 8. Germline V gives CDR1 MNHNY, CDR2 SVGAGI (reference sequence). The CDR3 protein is CASSRTLTSGTDTQYF. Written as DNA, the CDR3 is TGTGCCAGCAGTAGGACTCTGACTAGCGGCACAGATACGCAGTATTTT.